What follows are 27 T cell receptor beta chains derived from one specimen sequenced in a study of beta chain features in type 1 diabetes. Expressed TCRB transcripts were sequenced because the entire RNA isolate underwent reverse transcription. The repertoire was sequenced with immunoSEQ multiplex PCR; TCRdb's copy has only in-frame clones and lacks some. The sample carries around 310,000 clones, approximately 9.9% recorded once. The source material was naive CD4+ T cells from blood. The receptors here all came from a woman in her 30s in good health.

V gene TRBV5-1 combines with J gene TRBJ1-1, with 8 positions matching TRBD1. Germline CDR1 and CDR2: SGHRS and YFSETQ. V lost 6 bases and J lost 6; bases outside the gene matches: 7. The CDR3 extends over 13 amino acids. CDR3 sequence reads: CASTSVGQAEAFF. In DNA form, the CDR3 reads TGCGCCAGCACCTCGGTGGGACAGGCTGAAGCTTTCTTT. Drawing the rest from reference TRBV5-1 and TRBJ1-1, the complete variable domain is KAGVTQTPRYLIKTRGQQVTLSCSPISGHRSVSWYQQTPGQGLQFLFEYFSETQRNKGNFPGRFSGRQFSNSRSEMNVSTLELGDSALYLCASTSVGQAEAFFGQGTRLTVV.

CDR3 protein: CASSVDGRGHEQYF. CDR3 in DNA: TGTGCCAGCAGCGTAGACGGGAGAGGCCACGAGCAGTACTTC. The V gene is TRBV9, the J gene TRBJ2-7; TRBD2 might be the D (6 bases). CDR3 length equals 14 residues. With 0 bases removed from V and 5 bases from J, the gap between germline ends came to 12 bases. CDR1 and CDR2 from the germline V gene are SGDLS and YYNGEE.

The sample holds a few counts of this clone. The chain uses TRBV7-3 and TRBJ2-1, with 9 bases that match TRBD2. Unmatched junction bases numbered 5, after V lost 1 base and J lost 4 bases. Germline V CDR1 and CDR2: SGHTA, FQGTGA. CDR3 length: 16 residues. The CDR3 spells CASSLSFSGGYNEQFF. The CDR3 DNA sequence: TGTGCCAGCAGCTTAAGTTTTAGCGGGGGATACAATGAGCAGTTCTTC.

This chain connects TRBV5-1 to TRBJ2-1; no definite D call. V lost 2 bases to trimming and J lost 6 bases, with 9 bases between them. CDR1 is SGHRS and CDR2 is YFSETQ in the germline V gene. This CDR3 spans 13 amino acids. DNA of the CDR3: TGCGCCAGCAGCTTCGCAGAGGTCAATGAGCAGTTCTTC. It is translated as CASSFAEVNEQFF. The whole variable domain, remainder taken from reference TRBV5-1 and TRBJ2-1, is KAGVTQTPRYLIKTRGQQVTLSCSPISGHRSVSWYQQTPGQGLQFLFEYFSETQRNKGNFPGRFSGRQFSNSRSEMNVSTLELGDSALYLCASSFAEVNEQFFGPGTRLTVL.

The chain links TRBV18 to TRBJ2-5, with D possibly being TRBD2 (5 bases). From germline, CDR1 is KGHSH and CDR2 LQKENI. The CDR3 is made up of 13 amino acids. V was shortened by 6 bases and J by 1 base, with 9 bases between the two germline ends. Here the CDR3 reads CASSPEVQETQYF. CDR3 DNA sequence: TGTGCCAGCTCCCCGGAGGTCCAAGAGACCCAGTACTTC. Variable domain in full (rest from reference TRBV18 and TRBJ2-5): NAGVMQNPRHLVRRRGQEARLRCSPMKGHSHVYWYRQLPEEGLKFMVYLQKENIIDESGMPKERFSAEFPKEGPSILRIQQVVRGDSAAYFCASSPEVQETQYFGPGTRLLVL.

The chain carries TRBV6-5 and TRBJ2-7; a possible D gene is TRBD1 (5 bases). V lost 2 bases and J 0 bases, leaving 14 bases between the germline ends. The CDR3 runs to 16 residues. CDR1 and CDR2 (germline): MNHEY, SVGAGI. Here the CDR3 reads CASSYEAGWSSYEQYF. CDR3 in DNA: TGTGCCAGCAGTTACGAGGCAGGGTGGAGCTCCTACGAGCAGTACTTC.

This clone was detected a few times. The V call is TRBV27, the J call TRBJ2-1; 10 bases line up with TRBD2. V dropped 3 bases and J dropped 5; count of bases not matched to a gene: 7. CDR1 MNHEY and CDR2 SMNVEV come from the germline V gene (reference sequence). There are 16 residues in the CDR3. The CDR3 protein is CASSLEAGGLHNEQFF. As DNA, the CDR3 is TGTGCCAGCAGTTTGGAAGCGGGAGGGCTACACAATGAGCAGTTCTTC.

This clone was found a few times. The CDR3 DNA reads TGTGCCAGCAGTACTAGCGGGAGAATGGGGTCCTACAATGAGCAGTTCTTC. The encoded protein is CASSTSGRMGSYNEQFF. This chain uses TRBV2 with TRBJ2-1; 11 bases agree with TRBD2. Trimming cost V 5 bases and J 1 base; bases outside gene matches: 7. Looked up from germline, CDR1 is SNHLY and CDR2 is FYNNEI. This CDR3 has 17 amino acids. The full variable domain, with the rest looked up from reference TRBV2 and TRBJ2-1, is EPEVTQTPSHQVTQMGQEVILRCVPISNHLYFYWYRQILGQKVEFLVSFYNNEISEKSEIFDDQFSVERPDGSNFTLKIRSTKLEDSAMYFCASSTSGRMGSYNEQFFGPGTRLTVL.

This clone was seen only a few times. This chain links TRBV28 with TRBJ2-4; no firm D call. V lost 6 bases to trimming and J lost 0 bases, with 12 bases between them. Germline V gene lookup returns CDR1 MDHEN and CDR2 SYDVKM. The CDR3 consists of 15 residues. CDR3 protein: CASSPAQLAKNIQYF. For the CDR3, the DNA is TGTGCCAGCAGCCCCGCCCAGTTAGCCAAAAACATTCAGTACTTC.

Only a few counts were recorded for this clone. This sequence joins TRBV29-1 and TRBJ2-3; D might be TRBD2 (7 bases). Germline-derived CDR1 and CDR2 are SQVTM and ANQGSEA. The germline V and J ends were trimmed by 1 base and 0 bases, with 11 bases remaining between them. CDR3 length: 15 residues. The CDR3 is CSVEGEGVSTDTQYF. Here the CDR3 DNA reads TGCAGCGTTGAAGGGGAGGGGGTCAGCACAGATACGCAGTATTTT.

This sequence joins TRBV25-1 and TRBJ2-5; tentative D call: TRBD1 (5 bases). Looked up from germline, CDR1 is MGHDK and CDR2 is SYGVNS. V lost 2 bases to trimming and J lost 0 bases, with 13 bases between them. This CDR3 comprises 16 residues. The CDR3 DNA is TGTGCCAGCAGTGAACGGGCAGGGTTGTACCAAGAGACCCAGTACTTC. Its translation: CASSERAGLYQETQYF.

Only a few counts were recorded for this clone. The CDR3 coding sequence is TGCGCCAGCAGCCAATTTAGAAAGCGGGAGAATCCTCGGACTGAGCAGTTCTTC. Translating gives CASSQFRKRENPRTEQFF. The J gene is TRBJ2-1, the V gene TRBV4-3; TRBD2 matches at 8 bases. Germline trimming cut 2 bases from V and 9 bases from J; bases unmatched to any gene: 18. The CDR3 has 18 amino acids. From germline, CDR1 is LGHNA and CDR2 YSLEER.

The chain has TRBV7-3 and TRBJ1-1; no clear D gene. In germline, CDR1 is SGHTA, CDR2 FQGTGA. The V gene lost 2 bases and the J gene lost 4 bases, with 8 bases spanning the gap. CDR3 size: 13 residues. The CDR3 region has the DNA TGTGCCAGCAGCTTAGAGGTCTCCACTGAAGCTTTCTTT. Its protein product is CASSLEVSTEAFF.

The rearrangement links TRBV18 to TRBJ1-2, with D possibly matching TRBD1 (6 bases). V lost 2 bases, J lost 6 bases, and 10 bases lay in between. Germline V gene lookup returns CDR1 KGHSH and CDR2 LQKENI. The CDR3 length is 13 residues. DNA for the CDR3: TGTGCCAGCTCACCAAACAGGGATGATGGCTACACCTTC. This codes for CASSPNRDDGYTF.

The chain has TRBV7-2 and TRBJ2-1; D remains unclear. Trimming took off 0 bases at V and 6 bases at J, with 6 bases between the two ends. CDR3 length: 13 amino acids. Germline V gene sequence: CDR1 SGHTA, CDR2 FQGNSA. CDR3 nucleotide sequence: TGTGCCAGCAGCTTAGCCCGTAGCAATGAGCAGTTCTTC. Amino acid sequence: CASSLARSNEQFF.

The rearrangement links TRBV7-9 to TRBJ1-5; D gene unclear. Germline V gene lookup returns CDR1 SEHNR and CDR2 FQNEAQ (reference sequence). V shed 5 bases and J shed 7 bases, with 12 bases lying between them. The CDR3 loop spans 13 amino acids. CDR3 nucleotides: TGTGCCAGCAGCGGAGGGTTAGGGCAGCCCCAGCATTTT. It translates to CASSGGLGQPQHF. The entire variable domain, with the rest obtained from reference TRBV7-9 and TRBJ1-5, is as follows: DTGVSQNPRHKITKRGQNVTFRCDPISEHNRLYWYRQTLGQGPEFLTYFQNEAQLEKSRLLSDRFSAERPKGSFSTLEIQRTEQGDSAMYLCASSGGLGQPQHFGDGTRLSIL.

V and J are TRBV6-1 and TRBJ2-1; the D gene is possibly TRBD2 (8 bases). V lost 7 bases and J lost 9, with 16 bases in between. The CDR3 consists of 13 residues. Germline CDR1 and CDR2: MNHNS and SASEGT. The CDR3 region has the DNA TGTGCCAGCACCGGGAGGGGGCCGAGTGAGCAGTTCTTC. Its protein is CASTGRGPSEQFF.

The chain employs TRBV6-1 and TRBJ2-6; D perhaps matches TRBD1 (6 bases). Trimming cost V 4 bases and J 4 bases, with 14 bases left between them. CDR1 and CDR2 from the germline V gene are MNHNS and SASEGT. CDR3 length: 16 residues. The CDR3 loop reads CASSGQGTGGANVLTF. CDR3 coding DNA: TGTGCCAGCAGTGGTCAGGGGACGGGCGGGGCCAACGTCCTGACTTTC.

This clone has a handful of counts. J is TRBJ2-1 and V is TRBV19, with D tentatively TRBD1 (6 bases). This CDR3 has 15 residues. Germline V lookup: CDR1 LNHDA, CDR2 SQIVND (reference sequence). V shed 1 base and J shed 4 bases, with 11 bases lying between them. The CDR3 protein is CASSIVPQGYNEQFF. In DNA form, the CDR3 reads TGTGCCAGTAGTATAGTCCCACAGGGTTACAATGAGCAGTTCTTC.

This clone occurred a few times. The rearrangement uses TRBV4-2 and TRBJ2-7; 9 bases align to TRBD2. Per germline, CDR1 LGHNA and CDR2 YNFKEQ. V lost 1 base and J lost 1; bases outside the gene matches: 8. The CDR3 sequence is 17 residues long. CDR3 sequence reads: CASSQGSEAGGSYEQYF. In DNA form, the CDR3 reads TGTGCCAGCAGCCAAGGTTCCGAGGCGGGAGGGTCCTACGAGCAGTACTTC.

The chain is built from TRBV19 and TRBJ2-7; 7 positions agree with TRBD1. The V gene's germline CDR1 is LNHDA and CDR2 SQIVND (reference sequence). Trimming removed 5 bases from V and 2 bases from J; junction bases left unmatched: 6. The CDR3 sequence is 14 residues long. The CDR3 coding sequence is TGTGCCAGTAGTGTCGGACAGGTTACCTACGAGCAGTACTTC. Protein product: CASSVGQVTYEQYF.

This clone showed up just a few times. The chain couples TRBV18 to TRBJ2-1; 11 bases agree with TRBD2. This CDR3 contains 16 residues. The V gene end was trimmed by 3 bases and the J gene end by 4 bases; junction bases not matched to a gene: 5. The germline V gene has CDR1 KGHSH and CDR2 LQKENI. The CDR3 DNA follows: TGTGCCAGCTCACCGTCCGGGACTAGCGGTTACAATGAGCAGTTCTTC. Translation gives CASSPSGTSGYNEQFF.

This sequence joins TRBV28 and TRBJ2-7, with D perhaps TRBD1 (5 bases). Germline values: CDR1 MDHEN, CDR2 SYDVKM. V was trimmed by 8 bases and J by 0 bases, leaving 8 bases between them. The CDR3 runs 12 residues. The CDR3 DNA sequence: TGTGCCAGCTGGGGCAACTCCTACGAGCAGTACTTC. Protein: CASWGNSYEQYF.

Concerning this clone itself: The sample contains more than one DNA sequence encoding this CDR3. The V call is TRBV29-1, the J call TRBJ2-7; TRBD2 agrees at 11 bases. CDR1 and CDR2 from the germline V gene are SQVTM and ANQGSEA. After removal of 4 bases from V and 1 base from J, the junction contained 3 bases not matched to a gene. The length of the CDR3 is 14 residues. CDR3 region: CSVGGTSGSYEQYF. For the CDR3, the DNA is TGCAGCGTTGGGGGGACTAGCGGTTCCTACGAGCAGTACTTC.

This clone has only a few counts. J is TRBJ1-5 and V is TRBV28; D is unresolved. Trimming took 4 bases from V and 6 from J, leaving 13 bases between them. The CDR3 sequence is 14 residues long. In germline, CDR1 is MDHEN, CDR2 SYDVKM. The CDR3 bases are TGTGCCAGCAGTTCCCCTCCCGTCCGTCAGCCCCAGCATTTT. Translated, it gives CASSSPPVRQPQHF.

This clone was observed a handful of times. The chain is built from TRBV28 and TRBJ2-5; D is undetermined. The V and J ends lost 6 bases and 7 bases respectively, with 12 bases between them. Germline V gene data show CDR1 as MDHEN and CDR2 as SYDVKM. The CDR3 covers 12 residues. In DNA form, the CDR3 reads TGTGCCAGCAGCCTTAGAAGAAGGACCCAGTACTTC. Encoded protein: CASSLRRRTQYF.

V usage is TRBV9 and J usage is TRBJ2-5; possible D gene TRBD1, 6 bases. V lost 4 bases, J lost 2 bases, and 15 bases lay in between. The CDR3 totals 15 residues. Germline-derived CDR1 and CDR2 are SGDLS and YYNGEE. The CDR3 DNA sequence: TGTGCCAGCAGCCCCCGTTTCGACAGGCAAGAGACCCAGTACTTC. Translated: CASSPRFDRQETQYF.